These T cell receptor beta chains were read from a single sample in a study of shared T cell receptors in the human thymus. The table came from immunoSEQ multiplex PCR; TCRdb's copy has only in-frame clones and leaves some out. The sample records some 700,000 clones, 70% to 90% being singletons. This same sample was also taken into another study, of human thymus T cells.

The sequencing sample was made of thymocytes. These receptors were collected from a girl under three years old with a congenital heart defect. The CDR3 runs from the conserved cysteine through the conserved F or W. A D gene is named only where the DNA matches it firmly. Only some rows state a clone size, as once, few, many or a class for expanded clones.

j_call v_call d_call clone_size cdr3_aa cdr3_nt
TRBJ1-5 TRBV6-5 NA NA CASSYGPTEGGEPQHF TGTGCCAGCAGTTACGGGCCAACAGAGGGGGGGGAGCCCCAGCATTTT
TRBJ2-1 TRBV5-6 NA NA CASSPGRAYNEQFF TGTGCCAGCAGCCCCGGGCGGGCATACAATGAGCAGTTCTTC
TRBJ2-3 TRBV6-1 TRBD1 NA CASNDDLGQGISTDTQYF TGTGCCAGCAATGACGACCTAGGACAGGGGATTAGCACAGATACGCAGTATTTT
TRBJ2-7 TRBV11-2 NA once CASSLPGTGSQRGGYEQYF TGTGCCAGCAGCCTACCCGGGACAGGGTCCCAGCGGGGGGGATACGAGCAGTACTTC
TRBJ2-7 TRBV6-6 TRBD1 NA CASSPGQGAYEQYF TGTGCCAGCTCGCCGGGACAGGGGGCTTACGAGCAGTACTTC
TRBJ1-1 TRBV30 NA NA CAWSSGVGAFF TGTGCCTGGAGTTCAGGGGTGGGAGCTTTCTTT
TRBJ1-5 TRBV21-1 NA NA CASSKRRSNQPQHF TGTGCCAGCAGCAAACGGAGAAGCAATCAGCCCCAGCATTTT
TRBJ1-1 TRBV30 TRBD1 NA CAWSVPGQGEEENTEAFF TGTGCCTGGAGTGTACCGGGACAGGGGGAGGAGGAGAACACTGAAGCTTTCTTT
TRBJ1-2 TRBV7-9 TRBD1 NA CASSLVWKGAAIDYTF TGTGCCAGCAGCTTAGTCTGGAAGGGGGCCGCTATCGACTACACCTTC
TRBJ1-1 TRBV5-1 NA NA CASSPREGRMNTEAFF TGCGCCAGCAGCCCACGCGAGGGGAGGATGAACACTGAAGCTTTCTTT
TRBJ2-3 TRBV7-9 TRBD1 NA CAVQGQRTDTQYF TGTGCCGTACAGGGGCAGAGAACAGATACGCAGTATTTT
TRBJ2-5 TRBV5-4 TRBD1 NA CASSLVPRSDREYQETQYF TGTGCCAGCAGCTTGGTTCCCCGTAGTGACAGGGAGTACCAAGAGACCCAGTACTTC
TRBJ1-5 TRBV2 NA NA CASSEEAENQPQHF TGTGCCAGCAGTGAGGAGGCGGAAAATCAGCCCCAGCATTTT
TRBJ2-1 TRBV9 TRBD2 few CASSGGGREEQFF TGTGCCAGCAGCGGGGGAGGGAGGGAGGAGCAGTTCTTC
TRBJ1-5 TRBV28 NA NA CASSYVRKTAYQPQHF TGTGCCAGCAGTTACGTCAGAAAGACTGCGTATCAGCCCCAGCATTTT
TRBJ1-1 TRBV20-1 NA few CSARGEEAFF TGCAGTGCTAGAGGCGAGGAAGCTTTCTTT
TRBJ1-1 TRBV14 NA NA CASSQDPPRPGQNTEAFF TGTGCCAGCAGCCAAGATCCTCCAAGGCCAGGCCAGAACACTGAAGCTTTCTTT
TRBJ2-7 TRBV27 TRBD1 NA CASSCGGDRVWEQYF TGTGCCAGCAGTTGTGGTGGGGACAGGGTTTGGGAGCAGTACTTC
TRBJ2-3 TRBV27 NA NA CASIGGNTQYF TGTGCCAGCATTGGGGGGAACACGCAGTATTTT
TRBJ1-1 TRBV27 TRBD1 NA CASSLYSPGWDRGFMIEAFF TGTGCCAGCAGTTTATACTCCCCGGGGTGGGACAGGGGATTTATGATCGAAGCTTTCTTT
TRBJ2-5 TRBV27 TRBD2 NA CASSWGTSGRGETQYF TGTGCCAGCAGTTGGGGGACTAGCGGAAGGGGAGAGACCCAGTACTTC
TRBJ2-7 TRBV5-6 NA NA CASSEARTTVCEQYF TGTGCCAGCAGCGAGGCGAGGACAACGGTTTGCGAGCAGTACTTC
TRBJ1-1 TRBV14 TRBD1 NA CASSQDPGGMRNTEAFF TGTGCCAGCAGCCAAGATCCAGGGGGGATGCGGAACACTGAAGCTTTCTTT
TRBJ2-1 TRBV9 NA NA CASSVVGDEQFF TGTGCCAGCAGCGTAGTTGGAGATGAGCAGTTCTTC
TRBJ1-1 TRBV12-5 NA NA CASGLLYRENTEAFF TGTGCTAGTGGTCTCCTATATAGAGAGAACACTGAAGCTTTCTTT
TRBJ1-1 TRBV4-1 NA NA CASSHPGGGTEAFF TGCGCCAGCAGCCATCCGGGGGGAGGCACTGAAGCTTTCTTT
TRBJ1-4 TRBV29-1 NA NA CSVDGGRQGLEKLFF TGCAGCGTTGATGGGGGTAGGCAGGGGTTAGAAAAACTGTTTTTT
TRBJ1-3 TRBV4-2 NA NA CASSPKQLSGNTIYF TGTGCCAGCAGCCCGAAACAGCTCTCTGGAAACACCATATATTTT
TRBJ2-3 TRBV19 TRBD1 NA CASQDRVTDTQYF TGTGCCAGTCAGGACAGGGTGACGGATACGCAGTATTTT
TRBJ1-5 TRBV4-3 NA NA CASSQGGSGTPNQPQHF TGCGCCAGCAGCCAAGGCGGATCCGGGACACCAAATCAGCCCCAGCATTTT
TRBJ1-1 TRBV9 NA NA CASSLRPRLGGDTEAFF TGTGCCAGCAGCCTGAGACCGAGACTCGGCGGGGACACTGAAGCTTTCTTT
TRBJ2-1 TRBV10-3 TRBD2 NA CAISVERGQVWYNEQFF TGTGCCATCAGTGTCGAGCGGGGCCAGGTTTGGTACAATGAGCAGTTCTTC
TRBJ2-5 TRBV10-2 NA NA CASGLRRGKLQETQYF TGCGCCAGCGGGCTCCGGCGGGGAAAATTACAAGAGACCCAGTACTTC
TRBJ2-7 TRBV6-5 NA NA CASSLASIRDEQYF TGTGCCAGCAGTTTAGCTAGCATTAGGGACGAGCAGTACTTC
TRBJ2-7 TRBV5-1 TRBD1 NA CASSLRNRGPYEQYF TGCGCCAGCAGCTTGCGTAACAGGGGCCCCTACGAGCAGTACTTC
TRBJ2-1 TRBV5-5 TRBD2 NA CASSPGEILAGGDNEQFF TGTGCCAGCAGCCCTGGAGAGATACTAGCGGGGGGCGACAATGAGCAGTTCTTC
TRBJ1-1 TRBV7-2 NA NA CASSRPGRNTEAFF TGTGCCAGCAGTAGGCCAGGGCGGAACACTGAAGCTTTCTTT
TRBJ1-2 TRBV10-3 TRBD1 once CAMRDREAGYGYTF TGTGCCATGAGGGACAGGGAGGCTGGCTATGGCTACACCTTC
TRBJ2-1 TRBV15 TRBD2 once CATSRRGGLAGDPKRYEQFF TGTGCCACCAGCAGACGGGGGGGGCTAGCGGGGGACCCCAAGAGGTATGAGCAGTTCTTC
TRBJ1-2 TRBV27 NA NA CASSLLGRLTPEDGYTF TGTGCCAGCAGTTTATTGGGCAGGTTGACCCCCGAAGATGGCTACACCTTC
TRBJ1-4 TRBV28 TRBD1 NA CASKRGQGDEKLFF TGTGCCAGCAAAAGGGGACAGGGAGATGAAAAACTGTTTTTT
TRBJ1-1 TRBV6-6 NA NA CASSHTGREMNTEAFF TGTGCCAGCAGTCACACAGGAAGGGAAATGAACACTGAAGCTTTCTTT
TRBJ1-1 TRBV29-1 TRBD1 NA CSGSDRGNTEAFF TGCAGCGGATCGGACAGGGGGAACACTGAAGCTTTCTTT
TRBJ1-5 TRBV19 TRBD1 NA CASSISTGGTNQPQHF TGTGCCAGTAGTATATCGACAGGGGGGACCAATCAGCCCCAGCATTTT
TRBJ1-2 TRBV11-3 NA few CASSLGSRTRGDYGYTF TGTGCCAGCAGCTTGGGATCCAGGACCCGGGGGGACTATGGCTACACCTTC
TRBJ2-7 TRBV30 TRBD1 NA CAWRTRQGHYEQYF TGTGCCTGGAGGACCCGACAGGGACACTACGAGCAGTACTTC
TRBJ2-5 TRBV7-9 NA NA CASSPARKQETQYF TGTGCCAGCAGCCCTGCGCGGAAGCAAGAGACCCAGTACTTC
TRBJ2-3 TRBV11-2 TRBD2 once CASSFARTAGESTDTQYF TGTGCCAGCAGCTTCGCCCGGACCGCGGGGGAAAGCACAGATACGCAGTATTTT
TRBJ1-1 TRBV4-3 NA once CASSQDPISAYRAFF TGCGCCAGCAGCCAAGATCCCATTTCCGCATATAGAGCTTTCTTT
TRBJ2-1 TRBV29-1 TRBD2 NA CSVGARDKRGGYNEQFF TGCAGCGTTGGGGCCCGGGATAAGCGGGGGGGCTACAATGAGCAGTTCTTC
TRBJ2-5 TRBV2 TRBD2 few CASRTGGPGETQYF TGTGCCAGCAGAACGGGGGGGCCGGGTGAGACCCAGTACTTC
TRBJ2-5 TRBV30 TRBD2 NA CAWKPPGLAGGPWETQYF TGTGCCTGGAAGCCTCCGGGACTAGCGGGGGGGCCCTGGGAGACCCAGTACTTC
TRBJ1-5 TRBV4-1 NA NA CASSESAYSNQPQHF TGCGCCAGCAGCGAATCTGCGTATAGCAATCAGCCCCAGCATTTT
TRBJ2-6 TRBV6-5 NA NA CASSVSSGNVLTF TGTGCCAGCAGTGTTAGTAGCGGCAACGTCCTGACTTTC
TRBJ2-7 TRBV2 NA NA CASRDRGYEQYF TGTGCCAGCAGAGATAGGGGGTACGAGCAGTACTTC